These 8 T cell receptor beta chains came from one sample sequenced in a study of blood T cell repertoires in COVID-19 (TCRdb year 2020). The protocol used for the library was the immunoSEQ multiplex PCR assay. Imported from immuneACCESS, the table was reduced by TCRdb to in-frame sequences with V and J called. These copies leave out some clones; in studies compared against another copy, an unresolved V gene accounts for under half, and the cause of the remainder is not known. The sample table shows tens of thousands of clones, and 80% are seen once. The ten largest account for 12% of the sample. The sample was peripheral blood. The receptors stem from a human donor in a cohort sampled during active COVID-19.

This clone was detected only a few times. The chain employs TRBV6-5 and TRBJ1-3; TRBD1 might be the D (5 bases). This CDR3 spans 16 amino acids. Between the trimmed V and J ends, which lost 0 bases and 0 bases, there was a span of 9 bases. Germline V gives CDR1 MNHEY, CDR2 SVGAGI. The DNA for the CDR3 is TGTGCCAGCAGTTACTCGAGACAGTACTCTGGAAACACCATATATTTT. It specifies CASSYSRQYSGNTIYF.

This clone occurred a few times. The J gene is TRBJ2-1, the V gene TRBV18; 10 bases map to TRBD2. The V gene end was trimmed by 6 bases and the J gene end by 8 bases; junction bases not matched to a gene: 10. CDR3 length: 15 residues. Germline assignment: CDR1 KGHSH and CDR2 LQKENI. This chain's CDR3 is CASSRLAGVEDEQFF. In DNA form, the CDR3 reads TGTGCCAGCTCCCGTCTAGCGGGGGTGGAAGATGAGCAGTTCTTC.

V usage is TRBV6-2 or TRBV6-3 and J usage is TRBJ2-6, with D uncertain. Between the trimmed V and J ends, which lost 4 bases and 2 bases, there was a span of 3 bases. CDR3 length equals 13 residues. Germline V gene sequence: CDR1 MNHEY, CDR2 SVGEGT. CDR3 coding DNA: TGTGCCAGCAGTTTAACTGGGGCCAACGTCCTGACTTTC. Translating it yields CASSLTGANVLTF.

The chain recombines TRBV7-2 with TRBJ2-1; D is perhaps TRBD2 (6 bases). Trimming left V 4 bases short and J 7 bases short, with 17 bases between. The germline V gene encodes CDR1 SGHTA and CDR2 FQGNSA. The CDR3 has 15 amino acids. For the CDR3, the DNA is TGTGCCAGCAGCTCCTCGGCGGGGAGGCCTAATGAGCAGTTCTTC. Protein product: CASSSSAGRPNEQFF.

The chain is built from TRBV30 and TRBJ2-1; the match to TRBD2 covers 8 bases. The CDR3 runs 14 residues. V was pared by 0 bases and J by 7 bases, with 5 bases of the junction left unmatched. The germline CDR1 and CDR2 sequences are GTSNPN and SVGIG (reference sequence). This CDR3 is CAWSVIGTSNEQFF. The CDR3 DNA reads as TGTGCCTGGAGTGTAATTGGGACTAGTAATGAGCAGTTCTTC.

CDR3 in DNA: TGTGCCAGCACTCCCGCGGGAGGGAGGGATCAGCCCCAGCATTTT. It encodes CASTPAGGRDQPQHF. V usage is TRBV28 and J usage is TRBJ1-5, with D unresolved. V dropped 7 bases and J dropped 5 bases, with 18 bases sitting between them. CDR1 MDHEN and CDR2 SYDVKM come from the germline V gene. This CDR3 is 15 amino acids long.

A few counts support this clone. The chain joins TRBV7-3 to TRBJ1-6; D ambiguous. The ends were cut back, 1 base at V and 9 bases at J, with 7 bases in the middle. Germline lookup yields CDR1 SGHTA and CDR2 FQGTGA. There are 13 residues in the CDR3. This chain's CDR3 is CASSLNEGSPLHF. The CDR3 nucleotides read TGTGCCAGCAGCTTAAACGAGGGTTCACCCCTCCACTTT.

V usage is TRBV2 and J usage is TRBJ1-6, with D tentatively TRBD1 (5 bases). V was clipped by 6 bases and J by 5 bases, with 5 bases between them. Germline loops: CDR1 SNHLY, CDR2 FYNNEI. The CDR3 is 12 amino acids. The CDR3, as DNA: TGTGCCAGCAGGACAGATAATTCACCCCTCCACTTT. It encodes CASRTDNSPLHF.